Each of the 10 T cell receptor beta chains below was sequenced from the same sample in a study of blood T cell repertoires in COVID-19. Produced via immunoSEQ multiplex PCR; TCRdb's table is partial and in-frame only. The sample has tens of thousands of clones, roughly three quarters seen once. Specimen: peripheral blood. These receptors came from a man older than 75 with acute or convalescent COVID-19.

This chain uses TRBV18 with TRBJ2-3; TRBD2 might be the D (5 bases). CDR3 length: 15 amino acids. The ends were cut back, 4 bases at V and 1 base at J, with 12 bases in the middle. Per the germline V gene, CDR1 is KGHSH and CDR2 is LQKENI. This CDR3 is CASSHAGPRTDTQYF. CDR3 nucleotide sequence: TGTGCCAGCTCACACGCGGGCCCGCGCACAGATACGCAGTATTTT.

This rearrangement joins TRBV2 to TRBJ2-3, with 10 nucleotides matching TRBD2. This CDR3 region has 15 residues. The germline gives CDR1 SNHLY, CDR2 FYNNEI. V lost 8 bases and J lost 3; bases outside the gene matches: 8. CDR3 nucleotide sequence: TGTGCCAGCCGTAAGAGCGGGGGGGCAACAGATACGCAGTATTTT. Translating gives CASRKSGGATDTQYF.

Here the CDR3 reads CASSLRGRNTEAFF. CDR3 coding DNA: TGCGCCAGCAGCTTAAGAGGCAGGAACACTGAAGCTTTCTTT. This chain links TRBV5-1 with TRBJ1-1, with D unresolved. The V end was cut by 2 bases, the J end by 1 base, with 9 bases between. The CDR3 totals 14 residues. The V gene's germline CDR1 is SGHRS and CDR2 YFSETQ. The full variable domain, rest sourced from reference TRBV5-1 and TRBJ1-1, is KAGVTQTPRYLIKTRGQQVTLSCSPISGHRSVSWYQQTPGQGLQFLFEYFSETQRNKGNFPGRFSGRQFSNSRSEMNVSTLELGDSALYLCASSLRGRNTEAFFGQGTRLTVV.

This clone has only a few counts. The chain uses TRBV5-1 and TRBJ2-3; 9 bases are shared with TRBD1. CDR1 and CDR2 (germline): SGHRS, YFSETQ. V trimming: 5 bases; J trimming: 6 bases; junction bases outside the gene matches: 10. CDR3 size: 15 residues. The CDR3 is CASSRDRVLMDTQYF. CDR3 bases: TGCGCCAGCAGTCGGGACAGGGTTTTAATGGATACGCAGTATTTT.

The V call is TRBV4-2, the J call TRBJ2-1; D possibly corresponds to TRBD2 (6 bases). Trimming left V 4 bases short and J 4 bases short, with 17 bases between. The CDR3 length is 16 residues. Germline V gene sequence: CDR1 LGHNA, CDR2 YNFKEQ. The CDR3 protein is CASSLQTRRGYNEQFF. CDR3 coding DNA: TGTGCCAGCAGCCTGCAGACAAGGAGGGGATACAATGAGCAGTTCTTC.

CDR3 in amino acids: CATHRAGANVLTF. The CDR3 DNA sequence: TGTGCCACTCACAGGGCTGGGGCCAACGTCCTGACTTTC. The chain links TRBV19 to TRBJ2-6; D is perhaps TRBD1 (6 bases). Trimming took off 10 bases at V and 2 bases at J, with 9 bases between the two ends. The CDR3 spans 13 residues. Germline CDR1 reads LNHDA; CDR2 reads SQIVND (reference sequence).

The CDR3 DNA is TGTGCCAGCAGCCCCAGGACTAGCGGGGGACACTTGGAAGATACGCAGTATTTT. It is translated as CASSPRTSGGHLEDTQYF. The J gene is TRBJ2-3, the V gene TRBV9, with 13 bases matching TRBD2. Germline V gives CDR1 SGDLS, CDR2 YYNGEE. There are 18 residues in the CDR3. With V trimmed by 4 bases and J by 5 bases, 13 bases remained unmatched.

The CDR3 DNA sequence: TGTGCCAGCAGCTTGGAAGGGGAATTACTTACTGGAAACACCATATATTTT. It encodes CASSLEGELLTGNTIYF. The chain recombines TRBV5-4 with TRBJ1-3; D might be TRBD1 (5 bases). The length of the CDR3 is 17 residues. V was pared by 0 bases and J by 2 bases, with 15 bases between. Per germline, CDR1 SGHNT and CDR2 YYREEE (reference sequence).

Here the CDR3 reads CASSYSPSGQYNEQFF. The CDR3 bases are TGTGCCAGCAGTTACTCCCCCAGCGGGCAGTACAATGAGCAGTTCTTC. The rearrangement links TRBV6-5 to TRBJ2-1; the D gene is possibly TRBD2 (6 bases). CDR3 size: 16 residues. CDR1 is MNHEY and CDR2 is SVGAGI in the germline V gene. The V gene lost 0 bases and the J gene lost 4 bases, with 13 bases spanning the gap.

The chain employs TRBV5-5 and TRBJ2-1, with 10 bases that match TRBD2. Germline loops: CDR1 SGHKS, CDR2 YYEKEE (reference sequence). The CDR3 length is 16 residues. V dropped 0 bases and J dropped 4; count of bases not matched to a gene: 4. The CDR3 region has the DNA TGTGCCAGCAGCTTGGATACTAGCGGGATTTACAATGAGCAGTTCTTC. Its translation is CASSLDTSGIYNEQFF.